One sample yielded the 28 T cell receptor beta chains listed below, sequenced in a study of siplizumab effects on memory and regulatory T cells. The assay was immunoSEQ multiplex PCR, and TCRdb's table has in-frame clones only and misses some. The sample shows 55,000 to 80,000 clones, approximately 79% of them seen only once. What was sequenced was memory CD4+ T cells sorted from blood. The receptors derive from a human donor in good health.

V is TRBV19 and J is TRBJ1-2; D possibly corresponds to TRBD1 (5 bases). The CDR3 is made up of 14 amino acids. Germline V gene lookup returns CDR1 LNHDA and CDR2 SQIVND (reference sequence). V was shortened by 7 bases and J by 4 bases, with 16 bases between the two germline ends. The CDR3 spells CASTPSQGIYGYTF. DNA for the CDR3: TGTGCCAGTACCCCCAGTCAGGGCATCTATGGCTACACCTTC.

The chain links TRBV5-6 to TRBJ2-2; D is uncertain. Germline lookup yields CDR1 SGHDT and CDR2 YYEEEE. The CDR3 loop spans 13 amino acids. V gave up 6 bases and J gave up 5 bases, with 11 bases separating them. CDR3 residues: CASTSTLTGELFF. Here the CDR3 DNA reads TGTGCCAGCACCTCAACTCTTACCGGGGAGCTGTTTTTT.

The J gene is TRBJ2-1, the V gene TRBV7-2; 7 positions agree with TRBD1. Per germline, CDR1 SGHTA and CDR2 FQGNSA. Trimming took 1 base from V and 6 from J; bases not matched to a gene: 6. The CDR3 consists of 15 residues. DNA of the CDR3: TGTGCCAGCAGCTTAGGACAGGGCGGGTTCAATGAGCAGTTCTTC. Its protein is CASSLGQGGFNEQFF.

This chain connects TRBV14 to TRBJ1-2, with D unclear. CDR1 is SGHDN, CDR2 FVKESK, per germline. Trimming cost V 3 bases and J 8 bases, with 7 bases left between them. The CDR3 sequence is 11 residues long. CDR3 nucleotides: TGTGCCAGCAGCCAGGTGGAGGGCTACACCTTC. It encodes CASSQVEGYTF. Complete variable domain (other parts from reference TRBV14 and TRBJ1-2): EAGVTQFPSHSVIEKGQTVTLRCDPISGHDNLYWYRRVMGKEIKFLLHFVKESKQDESGMPNNRFLAERTGGTYSTLKVQPAELEDSGVYFCASSQVEGYTFGSGTRLTVV.

This chain uses TRBV5-6 with TRBJ2-4; D might be TRBD2 (5 bases). Germline CDR1 and CDR2: SGHDT and YYEEEE. With 0 bases removed from V and 9 bases from J, the gap between germline ends came to 10 bases. CDR3 length: 13 residues. The CDR3 sequence is CASSLAEGSIQYF. CDR3 bases: TGTGCCAGCAGCTTGGCCGAGGGCAGCATTCAGTACTTC.

The rearrangement joins TRBV2 to TRBJ1-2; 8 bases are shared with TRBD1. Germline V lookup: CDR1 SNHLY, CDR2 FYNNEI. The CDR3 totals 13 residues. V lost 7 bases and J lost 6; bases outside the gene matches: 7. The chain's CDR3 is CASKKTGENGYTF. DNA of the CDR3: TGTGCCAGCAAGAAGACAGGGGAGAATGGCTACACCTTC.

The chain combines TRBV7-2 with TRBJ1-2; a possible D gene is TRBD1 (6 bases). The germline CDR1 and CDR2 sequences are SGHTA and FQGNSA. Deletions cut 4 bases from V and 1 base from J, with 13 bases between. The CDR3 runs to 15 residues. CDR3 coding DNA: TGTGCCAGCAGCTCCGACAGGATGAGTAACTATGGCTACACCTTC. As protein: CASSSDRMSNYGYTF.

The rearrangement links TRBV11-2 to TRBJ1-2; 9 bases are shared with TRBD1. From germline, CDR1 is SGHAT and CDR2 FQNNGV. Unmatched junction bases numbered 3, after V lost 1 base and J lost 6 bases. CDR3 size: 14 residues. The CDR3 region has the DNA TGTGCCAGCAGCTTAGGCCGGACAGGGGATGGCTACACCTTC. It specifies CASSLGRTGDGYTF.

This chain links TRBV6-6 with TRBJ1-1; TRBD1 might be the D (5 bases). V lost 5 bases and J 4 bases, leaving 11 bases between the germline ends. Germline lookup yields CDR1 MNHNY and CDR2 SVGAGI (reference sequence). The CDR3 is 13 amino acids. CDR3 residues: CASSLGLGTEAFF. The CDR3 DNA sequence: TGTGCCAGCAGTCTGGGGCTCGGCACTGAAGCTTTCTTT.

The chain carries TRBV7-2 and TRBJ1-2; D is ambiguous. This CDR3 has 13 residues. Trimming took off 1 base at V and 7 bases at J, with 10 bases between the two ends. Germline lookup yields CDR1 SGHTA and CDR2 FQGNSA. The CDR3 sequence is CASSLGVFAGYTF. The CDR3 DNA sequence: TGTGCCAGCAGCTTAGGCGTTTTCGCTGGCTACACCTTC.

This chain connects TRBV14 to TRBJ2-3; D may be TRBD2 (6 bases). Germline V gene sequence: CDR1 SGHDN, CDR2 FVKESK. The CDR3 runs to 16 residues. Trimming left V 0 bases short and J 2 bases short, with 12 bases between. In DNA form, the CDR3 reads TGTGCCAGCAGCCAAGACCGGGGGAGGAACACAGATACGCAGTATTTT. Encoded protein: CASSQDRGRNTDTQYF.

The chain recombines TRBV11-1 with TRBJ1-6, with 8 bases matching TRBD1. Per the germline V gene, CDR1 is SGHAT and CDR2 is FQDESV (reference sequence). J was trimmed by 7 bases and V by 5 bases; bases with no gene match: 4. This CDR3 is 14 amino acids long. Here the CDR3 DNA reads TGTGCCAGCAGCCCCGGACAGGGAAATTCACCCCTCCACTTT. Encoded protein: CASSPGQGNSPLHF.

CDR3 bases: TGTGCCTGGATGGGACAGGGTAACGCTGAAGCTTTCTTT. It encodes CAWMGQGNAEAFF. This chain connects TRBV30 to TRBJ1-1; TRBD1 matches 9 bases. Germline values: CDR1 GTSNPN, CDR2 SVGIG (reference sequence). This CDR3 has 13 residues. Losses at the gene ends were 4 bases for V and 6 bases for J; bases not matched to a gene: 6.

The chain has TRBV28 and TRBJ2-6; either TRBD1 or TRBD2 may supply D (5 bases each). V was shortened by 7 bases and J by 2 bases, with 6 bases between the two germline ends. The CDR3 has 13 amino acids. The V gene's germline CDR1 is MDHEN and CDR2 SYDVKM. The CDR3 here is CASMGAGANVLTF. The CDR3 bases are TGTGCCAGCATGGGGGCTGGGGCCAACGTCCTGACTTTC.

This chain joins TRBV9 and TRBJ1-1; D remains ambiguous. Germline V gene data show CDR1 as SGDLS and CDR2 as YYNGEE. V was trimmed by 6 bases and J by 0 bases, leaving 12 bases between them. The CDR3 has 14 amino acids. The CDR3 DNA reads TGTGCCAGCACAAATGGGAAATTGAACACTGAAGCTTTCTTT. Amino acids: CASTNGKLNTEAFF.

The chain uses TRBV7-3 and TRBJ2-7; a weak D match, TRBD1 (6 bases). Trimming removed 0 bases from V and 5 bases from J, with 8 bases in between. The CDR3 spans 13 residues. Germline V gene data show CDR1 as SGHTA and CDR2 as FQGTGA. The CDR3 nucleotides are TGTGCCAGCAGCTTAACGCCAGGGGACGAGCAGTACTTC. This encodes CASSLTPGDEQYF.

This CDR3 reads CASRRGTANSPLHF. The DNA of the CDR3 is TGTGCCAGCAGGCGCGGGACCGCCAATTCACCCCTCCACTTT. V is TRBV6-5 and J is TRBJ1-6; possible D gene TRBD1, 5 bases. This CDR3 comprises 14 residues. V lost 6 bases and J 7 bases, leaving 13 bases between the germline ends. Germline V gene data show CDR1 as MNHEY and CDR2 as SVGAGI.

V and J are TRBV28 and TRBJ1-2; maybe TRBD1 (6 bases). The germline V gene has CDR1 MDHEN and CDR2 SYDVKM. V lost 5 bases and J lost 4, with 8 bases in between. The length of the CDR3 is 12 residues. CDR3 amino acids: CASSRDTYGYTF. In DNA, the CDR3 is TGTGCCAGCAGTCGGGACACCTATGGCTACACCTTC.

This chain connects TRBV7-8 to TRBJ2-5, with TRBD2 matching 9 bases. V was clipped by 5 bases and J by 1 base; unmatched bases: 11. CDR3 size: 17 residues. CDR1 is SGHVS and CDR2 is FQNEAQ in the germline V gene. The CDR3 here is CASSPRAGGAPQETQYF. For the CDR3, the DNA is TGTGCCAGCAGCCCACGAGCGGGGGGCGCCCCCCAAGAGACCCAGTACTTC.

The V call is TRBV29-1, the J call TRBJ1-5; D uncertain. Per the germline V gene, CDR1 is SQVTM and CDR2 is ANQGSEA. Trimming pared 4 bases from V and 4 bases from J, leaving 8 bases between. The CDR3 length is 12 residues. The chain's CDR3 is CSVGGKNQPQHF. For the CDR3, the DNA is TGCAGCGTTGGCGGTAAAAATCAGCCCCAGCATTTT.

This chain uses TRBV15 with TRBJ1-2, with no clear D. The CDR3 totals 14 residues. With 5 bases removed from V and 5 bases from J, the gap between germline ends came to 15 bases. Germline values: CDR1 LNHNV, CDR2 YYDKDF (reference sequence). CDR3 region: CATSPQGSVYGYTF. The CDR3 DNA reads TGTGCCACCAGCCCCCAAGGGAGCGTATATGGCTACACCTTC.

The chain employs TRBV7-6 and TRBJ2-3; possibly TRBD2 for D (5 bases). The V end lost 0 bases, the J end lost 5 bases, and 9 bases lay between the germline ends. CDR3 length equals 14 residues. CDR1 and CDR2 (germline): SGHVS, FNYEAQ. The CDR3: CASSLARAGDTQYF. The CDR3 DNA sequence: TGTGCCAGCAGCTTAGCGCGGGCCGGAGATACGCAGTATTTT.

The chain employs TRBV10-2 and TRBJ1-3; D unresolved. Germline V CDR1 and CDR2: WSHSY, SAAADI. CDR3 length equals 13 residues. With 5 bases removed from V and 1 base from J, the gap between germline ends came to 6 bases. The CDR3 sequence is CASSPSSGNTIYF. In DNA, the CDR3 is TGCGCCAGCAGTCCCTCTTCTGGAAACACCATATATTTT.

This clone has more than one count but fewer than ten. V gene TRBV9 combines with J gene TRBJ2-2, with 9 bases that match TRBD2. Germline values: CDR1 SGDLS, CDR2 YYNGEE. The CDR3 spans 16 residues. V gave up 0 bases and J gave up 7 bases; unmatched junction bases: 7. CDR3 sequence reads: CASSVAGGGAHGELFF. The CDR3 DNA is TGTGCCAGCAGCGTAGCTGGCGGGGGGGCCCACGGGGAGCTGTTTTTT.

The chain recombines TRBV7-2 with TRBJ2-7; D is uncertain. The CDR3 has 11 residues. Trimming removed 4 bases at V and 3 bases at J, with 4 bases between. Germline V gene sequence: CDR1 SGHTA, CDR2 FQGNSA. CDR3 amino acids: CASSSHYEQYF. In nucleotides, the CDR3 is TGTGCCAGCAGCTCTCACTACGAGCAGTACTTC.

This chain connects TRBV30 to TRBJ1-5; TRBD1 is a possible D gene (5 bases). The CDR3 length is 15 residues. The V and J ends lost 1 base and 2 bases respectively, with 12 bases between them. Germline V gene data show CDR1 as GTSNPN and CDR2 as SVGIG (reference sequence). The CDR3 region has the DNA TGTGCCTGGAGTGGCCAGGGTGGGGGCAATCAGCCCCAGCATTTT. This encodes CAWSGQGGGNQPQHF.

The chain couples TRBV15 to TRBJ2-7; D could derive from TRBD1 or TRBD2 (7 bases each). The length of the CDR3 is 15 residues. Trimming took off 5 bases at V and 0 bases at J, with 14 bases between the two ends. Germline-derived CDR1 and CDR2 are LNHNV and YYDKDF (reference sequence). Here the CDR3 reads CATSSPGGASYEQYF. The CDR3 DNA reads TGTGCCACCAGCTCGCCAGGGGGGGCCTCCTACGAGCAGTACTTC.

This chain connects TRBV4-3 to TRBJ2-7; weak D call: TRBD1 (10 bases). V was trimmed by 2 bases and J by 4 bases, leaving 18 bases between them. Germline lookup yields CDR1 LGHNA and CDR2 YSLEER. The CDR3 totals 16 residues. The CDR3 is CASSQLAGQGIYEQYF. The CDR3 DNA follows: TGCGCCAGCAGCCAACTAGCGGGACAGGGGATTTACGAGCAGTACTTC.